This T cell receptor (beta chain) emerged from a study of T cell clonality in common variable immunodeficiency. At least ten counts were recorded for this clone. The read ends 3 residues shy of where the CDR3 ends; the end is completed using the germline J gene. TCRdb's table, derived via immunoSEQ multiplex PCR, lists solely in-frame clones and lacks some. There are 80,000 or so clones in the sample, none observed a single time. The CDR3 sequence is 16 residues long. Germline loops: CDR1 MNHNS, CDR2 SASEGT. V lost 3 bases and J lost 4; bases outside the gene matches: 3. Most patients and controls had Caucasian heritage.

Sample: peripheral blood mononuclear cells. V usage is TRBV6-1 and J usage is TRBJ2-3, with 14 bases matching TRBD2. This sequence originates from a person between 18 and 75 years old in good health. CDR3 region: CASSETSGRGSDTQYF. The sequenced CDR3 bases are TGTGCCAGCAGTGAGACTAGCGGGAGGGGGTCAGATACG.